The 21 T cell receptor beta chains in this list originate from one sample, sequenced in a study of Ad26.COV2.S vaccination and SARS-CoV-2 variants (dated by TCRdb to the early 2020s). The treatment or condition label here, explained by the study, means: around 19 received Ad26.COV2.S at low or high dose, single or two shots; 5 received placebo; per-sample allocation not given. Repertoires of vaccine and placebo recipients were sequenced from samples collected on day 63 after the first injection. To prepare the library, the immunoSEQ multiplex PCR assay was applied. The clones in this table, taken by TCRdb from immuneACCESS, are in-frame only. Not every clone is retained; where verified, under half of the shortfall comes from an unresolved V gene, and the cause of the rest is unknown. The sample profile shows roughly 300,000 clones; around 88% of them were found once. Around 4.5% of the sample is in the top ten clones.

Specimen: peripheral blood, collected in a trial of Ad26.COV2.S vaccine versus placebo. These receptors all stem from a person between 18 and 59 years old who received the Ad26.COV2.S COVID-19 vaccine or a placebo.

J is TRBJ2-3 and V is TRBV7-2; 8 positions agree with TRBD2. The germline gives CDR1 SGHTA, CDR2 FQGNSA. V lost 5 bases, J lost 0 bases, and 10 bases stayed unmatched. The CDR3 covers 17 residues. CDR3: CASSPRGAGFSTDTQYF. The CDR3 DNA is TGTGCCAGCAGCCCGCGGGGGGCAGGATTTAGCACAGATACGCAGTATTTT.

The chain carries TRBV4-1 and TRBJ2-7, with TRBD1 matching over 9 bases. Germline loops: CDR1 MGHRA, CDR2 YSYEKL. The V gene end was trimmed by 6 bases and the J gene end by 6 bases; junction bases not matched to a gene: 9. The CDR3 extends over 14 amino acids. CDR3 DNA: TGCGCCAGCAGTCGAAGGACAGGGGAAGGCGAGCAGTACTTC. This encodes CASSRRTGEGEQYF.

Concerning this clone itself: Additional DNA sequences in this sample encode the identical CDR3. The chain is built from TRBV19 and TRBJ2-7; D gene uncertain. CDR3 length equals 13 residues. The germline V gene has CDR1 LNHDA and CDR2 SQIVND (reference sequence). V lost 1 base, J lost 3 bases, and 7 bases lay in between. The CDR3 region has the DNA TGTGCCAGTAGTATAGGTGCCAGCTACGAGCAGTACTTC. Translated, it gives CASSIGASYEQYF.

This chain's CDR3 is CAISLAGVGYEQYF. CDR3 in DNA: TGTGCCATCAGTTTAGCGGGAGTTGGGTACGAGCAGTACTTC. The chain combines TRBV10-3 with TRBJ2-7, with 9 bases that match TRBD2. Germline V CDR1 and CDR2: ENHRY, SYGVKD. The CDR3 spans 14 residues. V lost 5 bases to trimming and J lost 4 bases; unmatched junction nucleotides: 6.

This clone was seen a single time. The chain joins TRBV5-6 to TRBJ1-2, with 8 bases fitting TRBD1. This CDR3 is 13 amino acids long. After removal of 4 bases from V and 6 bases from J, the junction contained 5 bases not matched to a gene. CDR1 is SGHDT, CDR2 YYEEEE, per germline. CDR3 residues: CASSIPTGDGYTF. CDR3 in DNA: TGTGCCAGCAGCATACCGACAGGGGATGGCTACACCTTC.

CDR3 protein: CASSIFDRDVGYTF. CDR3 DNA: TGTGCCAGTAGTATATTCGATAGGGACGTCGGCTACACCTTC. The chain has TRBV19 and TRBJ1-2; D perhaps matches TRBD1 (5 bases). The CDR3 extends over 14 amino acids. The germline CDR1 and CDR2 sequences are LNHDA and SQIVND (reference sequence). Trimming removed 2 bases from V and 8 bases from J, with 15 bases in between. Full variable domain (remainder filled in from reference TRBV19 and TRBJ1-2): DGGITQSPKYLFRKEGQNVTLSCEQNLNHDAMYWYRQDPGQGLRLIYYSQIVNDFQKGDIAEGYSVSREKKESFPLTVTSAQKNPTAFYLCASSIFDRDVGYTFGSGTRLTVV.

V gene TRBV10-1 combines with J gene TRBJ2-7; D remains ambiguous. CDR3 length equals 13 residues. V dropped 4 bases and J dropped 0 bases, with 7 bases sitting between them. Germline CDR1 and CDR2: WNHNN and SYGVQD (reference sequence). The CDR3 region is CASSGASSYEQYF. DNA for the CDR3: TGCGCCAGCAGTGGAGCGAGCTCCTACGAGCAGTACTTC.

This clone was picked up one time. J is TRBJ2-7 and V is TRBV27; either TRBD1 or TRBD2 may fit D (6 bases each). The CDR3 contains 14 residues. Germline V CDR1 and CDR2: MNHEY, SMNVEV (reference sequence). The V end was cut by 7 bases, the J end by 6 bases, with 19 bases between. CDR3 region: CASNSLQGGSEQYF. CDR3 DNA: TGTGCCAGCAACTCTCTACAGGGAGGTTCCGAGCAGTACTTC.

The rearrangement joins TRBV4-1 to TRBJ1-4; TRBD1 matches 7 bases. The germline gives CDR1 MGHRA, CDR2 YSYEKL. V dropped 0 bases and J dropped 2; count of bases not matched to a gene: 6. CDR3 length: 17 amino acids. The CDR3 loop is CASSQETGRVTNEKLFF. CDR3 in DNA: TGCGCCAGCAGCCAAGAGACAGGGAGAGTTACTAATGAAAAACTGTTTTTT.

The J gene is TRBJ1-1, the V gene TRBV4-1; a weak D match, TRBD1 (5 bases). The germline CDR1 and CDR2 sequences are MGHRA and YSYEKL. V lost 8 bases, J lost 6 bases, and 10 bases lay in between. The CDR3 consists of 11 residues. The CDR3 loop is CASLRGAEAFF. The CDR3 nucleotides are TGCGCCAGCCTTAGGGGCGCTGAAGCTTTCTTT.

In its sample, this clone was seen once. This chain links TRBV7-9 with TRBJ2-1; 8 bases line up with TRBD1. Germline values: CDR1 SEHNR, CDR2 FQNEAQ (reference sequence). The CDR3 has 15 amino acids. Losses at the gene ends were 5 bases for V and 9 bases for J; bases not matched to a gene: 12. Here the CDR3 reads CASSPGQGSTFEQFF. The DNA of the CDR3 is TGTGCCAGCAGCCCTGGACAGGGTTCTACTTTTGAGCAGTTCTTC.

The CDR3 loop reads CASSIDRTDNSPLHF. The CDR3 nucleotides read TGTGCCAGTAGTATAGATCGGACGGATAATTCACCCCTCCACTTT. J is TRBJ1-6 and V is TRBV19; D is unclear. The germline V gene has CDR1 LNHDA and CDR2 SQIVND (reference sequence). Trimming shortened V by 0 bases and J by 5 bases, and 8 bases separated the two germline ends. This CDR3 comprises 15 residues.

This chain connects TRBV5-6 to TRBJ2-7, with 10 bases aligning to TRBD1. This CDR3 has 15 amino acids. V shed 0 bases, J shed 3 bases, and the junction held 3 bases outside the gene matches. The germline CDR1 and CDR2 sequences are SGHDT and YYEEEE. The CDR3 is CASSLGGTGVYEQYF. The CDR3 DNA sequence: TGTGCCAGCAGCTTGGGTGGGACAGGGGTCTACGAGCAGTACTTC.

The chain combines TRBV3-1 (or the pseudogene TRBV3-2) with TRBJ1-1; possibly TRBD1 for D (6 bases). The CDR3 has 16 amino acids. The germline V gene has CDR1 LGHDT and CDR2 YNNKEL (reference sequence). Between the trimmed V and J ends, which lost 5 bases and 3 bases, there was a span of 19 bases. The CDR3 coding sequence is TGTGCCAGCAGCAAAAGCCCGCAGGGGTGGGACACTGAAGCTTTCTTT. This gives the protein CASSKSPQGWDTEAFF.

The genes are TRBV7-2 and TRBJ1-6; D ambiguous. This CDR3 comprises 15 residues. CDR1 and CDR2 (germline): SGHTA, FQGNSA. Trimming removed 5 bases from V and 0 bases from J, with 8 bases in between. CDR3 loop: CASSPGGSYNSPLHF. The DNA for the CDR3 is TGTGCCAGCAGCCCCGGTGGCTCCTATAATTCACCCCTCCACTTT.

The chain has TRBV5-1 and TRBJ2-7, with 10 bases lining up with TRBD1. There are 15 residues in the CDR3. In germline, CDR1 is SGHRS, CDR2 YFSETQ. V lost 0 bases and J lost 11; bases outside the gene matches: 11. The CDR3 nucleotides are TGCGCCAGCAGCTTGGGGGACAGGGGATCCCGTAGGGAGTACTTC. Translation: CASSLGDRGSRREYF.

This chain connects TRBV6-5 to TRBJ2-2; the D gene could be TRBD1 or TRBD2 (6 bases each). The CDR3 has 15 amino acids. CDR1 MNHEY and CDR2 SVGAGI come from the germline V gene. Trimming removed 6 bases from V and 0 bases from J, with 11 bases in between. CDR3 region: CASRQGGANTGELFF. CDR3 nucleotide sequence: TGTGCCAGCAGACAGGGAGGTGCGAACACCGGGGAGCTGTTTTTT.

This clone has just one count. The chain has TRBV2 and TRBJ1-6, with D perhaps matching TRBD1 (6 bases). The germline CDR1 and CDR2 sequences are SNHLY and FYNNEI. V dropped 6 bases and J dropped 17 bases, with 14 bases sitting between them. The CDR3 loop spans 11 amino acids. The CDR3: CASRGGQRVHF. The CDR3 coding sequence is TGTGCCAGCAGGGGGGGACAAAGGGTCCACTTT.

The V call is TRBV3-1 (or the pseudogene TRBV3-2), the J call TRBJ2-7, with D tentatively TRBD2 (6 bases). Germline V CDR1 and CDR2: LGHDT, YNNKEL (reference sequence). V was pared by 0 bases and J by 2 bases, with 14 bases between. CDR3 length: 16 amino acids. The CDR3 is CASSQDGVAETYEQYF. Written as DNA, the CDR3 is TGTGCCAGCAGCCAAGATGGAGTAGCGGAGACCTACGAGCAGTACTTC.

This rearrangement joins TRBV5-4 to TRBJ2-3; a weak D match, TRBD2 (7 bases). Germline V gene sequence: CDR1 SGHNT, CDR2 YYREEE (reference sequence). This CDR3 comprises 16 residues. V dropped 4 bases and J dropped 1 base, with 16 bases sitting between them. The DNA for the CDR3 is TGTGCCAGCAGCCGTGGTACAGGGAGGGGCACAGATACGCAGTATTTT. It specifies CASSRGTGRGTDTQYF.

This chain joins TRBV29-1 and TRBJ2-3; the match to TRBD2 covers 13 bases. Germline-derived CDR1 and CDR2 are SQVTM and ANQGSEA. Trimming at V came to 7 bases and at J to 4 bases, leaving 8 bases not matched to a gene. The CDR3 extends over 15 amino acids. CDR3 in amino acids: CSATSGGARPDTQYF. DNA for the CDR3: TGCAGCGCCACTAGCGGGGGGGCAAGGCCAGATACGCAGTATTTT.